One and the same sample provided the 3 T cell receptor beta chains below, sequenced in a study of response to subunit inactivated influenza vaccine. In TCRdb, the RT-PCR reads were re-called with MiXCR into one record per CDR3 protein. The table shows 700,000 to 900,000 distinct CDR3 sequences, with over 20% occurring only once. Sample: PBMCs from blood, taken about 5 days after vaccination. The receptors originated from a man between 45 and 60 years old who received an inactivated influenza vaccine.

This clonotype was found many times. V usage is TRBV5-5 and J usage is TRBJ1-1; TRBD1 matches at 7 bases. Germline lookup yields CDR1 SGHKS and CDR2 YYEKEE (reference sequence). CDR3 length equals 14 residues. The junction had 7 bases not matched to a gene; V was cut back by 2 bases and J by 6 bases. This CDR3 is CASSLPRQGSEAFF. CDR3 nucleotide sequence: TGTGCCAGCAGCTTACCCCGACAGGGATCTGAAGCTTTCTTT. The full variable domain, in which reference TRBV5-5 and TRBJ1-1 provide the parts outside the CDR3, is DAGVTQSPTHLIKTRGQQVTLRCSPISGHKSVSWYQQVLGQGPQFIFQYYEKEERGRGNFPDRFSARQFPNYSSELNVNALLLGDSALYLCASSLPRQGSEAFFGQGTRLTVV.

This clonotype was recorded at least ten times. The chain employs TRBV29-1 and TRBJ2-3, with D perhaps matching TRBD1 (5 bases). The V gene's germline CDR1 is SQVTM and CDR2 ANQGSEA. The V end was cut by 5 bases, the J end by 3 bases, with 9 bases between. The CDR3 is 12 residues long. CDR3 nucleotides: TGCAGCGTTTCGGACAATACAGATACGCAGTATTTT. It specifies CSVSDNTDTQYF.

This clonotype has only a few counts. The CDR3 here is CASKDRGRSYEQYF. The CDR3 DNA follows: TGTGCCAGCAAGGACAGGGGTCGATCCTACGAGCAGTACTTC. This chain uses TRBV12-3 or TRBV12-4 with TRBJ2-7, with TRBD1 matching 9 bases. J gave up 1 base and V 7 bases, and 5 bases lay outside the gene matches. CDR3 length equals 14 residues.